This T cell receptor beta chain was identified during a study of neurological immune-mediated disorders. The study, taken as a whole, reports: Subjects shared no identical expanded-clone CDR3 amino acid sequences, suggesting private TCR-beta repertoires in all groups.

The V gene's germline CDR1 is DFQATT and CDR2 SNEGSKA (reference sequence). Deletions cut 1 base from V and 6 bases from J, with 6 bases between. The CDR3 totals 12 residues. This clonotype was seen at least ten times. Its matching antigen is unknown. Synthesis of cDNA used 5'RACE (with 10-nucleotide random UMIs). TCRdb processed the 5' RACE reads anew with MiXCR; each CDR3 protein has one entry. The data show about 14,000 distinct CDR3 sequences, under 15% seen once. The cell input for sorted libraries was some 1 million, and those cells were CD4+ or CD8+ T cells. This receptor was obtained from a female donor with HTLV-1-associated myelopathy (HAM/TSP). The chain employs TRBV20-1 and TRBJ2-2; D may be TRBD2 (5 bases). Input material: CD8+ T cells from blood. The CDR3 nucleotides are TGCAGTGCTAGAGGGGGAGCCGGGGAGCTGTTTTTT. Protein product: CSARGGAGELFF.